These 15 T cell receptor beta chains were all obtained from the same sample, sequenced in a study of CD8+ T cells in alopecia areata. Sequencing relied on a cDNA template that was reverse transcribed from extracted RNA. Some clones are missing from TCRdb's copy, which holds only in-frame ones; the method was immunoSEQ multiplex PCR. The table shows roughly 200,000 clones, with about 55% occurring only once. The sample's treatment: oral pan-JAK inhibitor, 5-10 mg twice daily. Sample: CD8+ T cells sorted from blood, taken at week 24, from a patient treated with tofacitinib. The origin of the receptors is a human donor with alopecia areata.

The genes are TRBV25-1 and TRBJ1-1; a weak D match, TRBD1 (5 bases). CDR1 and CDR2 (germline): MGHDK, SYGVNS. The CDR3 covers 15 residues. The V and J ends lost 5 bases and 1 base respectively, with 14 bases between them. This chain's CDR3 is CASSPRGERNTEAFF. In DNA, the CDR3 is TGTGCCAGCAGTCCCAGAGGGGAAAGGAACACTGAAGCTTTCTTT.

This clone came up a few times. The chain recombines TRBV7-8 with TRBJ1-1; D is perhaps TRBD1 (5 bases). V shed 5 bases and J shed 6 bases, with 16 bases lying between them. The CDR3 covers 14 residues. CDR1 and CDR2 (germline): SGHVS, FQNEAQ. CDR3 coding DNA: TGTGCCAGCAGCGGACTGGGGGGGGTACCTGAAGCTTTCTTT. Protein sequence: CASSGLGGVPEAFF.

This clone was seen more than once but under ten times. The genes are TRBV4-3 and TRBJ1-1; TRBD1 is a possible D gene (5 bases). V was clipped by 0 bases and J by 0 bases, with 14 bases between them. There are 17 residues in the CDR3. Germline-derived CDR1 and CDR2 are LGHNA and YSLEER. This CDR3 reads CASSQELGLAMNTEAFF. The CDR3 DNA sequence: TGCGCCAGCAGCCAAGAATTGGGGCTAGCCATGAACACTGAAGCTTTCTTT.

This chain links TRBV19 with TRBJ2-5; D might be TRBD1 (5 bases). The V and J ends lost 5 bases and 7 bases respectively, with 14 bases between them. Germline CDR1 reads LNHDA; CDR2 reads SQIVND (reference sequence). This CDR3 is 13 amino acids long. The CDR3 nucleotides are TGTGCCAGTAGTGAAACAGGAGCAGGGACCCAGTACTTC. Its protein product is CASSETGAGTQYF.

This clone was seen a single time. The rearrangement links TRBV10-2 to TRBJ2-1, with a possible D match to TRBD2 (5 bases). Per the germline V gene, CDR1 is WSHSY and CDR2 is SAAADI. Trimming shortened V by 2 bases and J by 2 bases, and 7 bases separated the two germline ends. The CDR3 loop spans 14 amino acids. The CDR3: CASSEMRAYNEQFF. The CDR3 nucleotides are TGCGCCAGCAGTGAGATGAGGGCCTACAATGAGCAGTTCTTC.

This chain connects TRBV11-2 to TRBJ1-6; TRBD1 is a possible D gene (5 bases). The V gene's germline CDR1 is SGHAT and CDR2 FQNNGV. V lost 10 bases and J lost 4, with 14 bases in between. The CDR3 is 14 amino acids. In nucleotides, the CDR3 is TGTGCCACCGAGGGGCTTCCATATAATTCACCCCTCCACTTT. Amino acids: CATEGLPYNSPLHF. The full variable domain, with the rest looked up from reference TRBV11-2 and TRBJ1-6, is EAGVAQSPRYKIIEKRQSVAFWCNPISGHATLYWYQQILGQGPKLLIQFQNNGVVDDSQLPKDRFSAERLKGVDSTLKIQPAKLEDSAVYLCATEGLPYNSPLHFGNGTRLTVT.

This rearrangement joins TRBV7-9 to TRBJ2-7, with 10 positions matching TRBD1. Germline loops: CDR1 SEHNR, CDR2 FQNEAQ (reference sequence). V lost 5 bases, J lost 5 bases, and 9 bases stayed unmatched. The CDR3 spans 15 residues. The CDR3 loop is CASSPRTGGPHEQYF. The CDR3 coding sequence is TGTGCCAGCAGCCCCAGGACAGGGGGACCCCACGAGCAGTACTTC. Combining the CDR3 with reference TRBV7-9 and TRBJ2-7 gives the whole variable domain DTGVSQNPRHKITKRGQNVTFRCDPISEHNRLYWYRQTLGQGPEFLTYFQNEAQLEKSRLLSDRFSAERPKGSFSTLEIQRTEQGDSAMYLCASSPRTGGPHEQYFGPGTRLTVT.

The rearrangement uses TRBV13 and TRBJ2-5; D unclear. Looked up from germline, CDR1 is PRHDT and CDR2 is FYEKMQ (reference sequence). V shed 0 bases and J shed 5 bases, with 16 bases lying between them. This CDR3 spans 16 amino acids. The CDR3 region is CASSLGSGIGHETQYF. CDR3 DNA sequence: TGTGCCAGCAGCTTAGGCAGTGGGATCGGGCACGAGACCCAGTACTTC.

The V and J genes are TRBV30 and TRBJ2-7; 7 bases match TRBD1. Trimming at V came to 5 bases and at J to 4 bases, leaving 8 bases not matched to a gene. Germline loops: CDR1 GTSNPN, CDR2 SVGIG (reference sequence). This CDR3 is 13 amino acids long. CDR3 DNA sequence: TGTGCCTGGGGGGGAACAGGGGTGTACGAGCAGTACTTC. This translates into CAWGGTGVYEQYF.

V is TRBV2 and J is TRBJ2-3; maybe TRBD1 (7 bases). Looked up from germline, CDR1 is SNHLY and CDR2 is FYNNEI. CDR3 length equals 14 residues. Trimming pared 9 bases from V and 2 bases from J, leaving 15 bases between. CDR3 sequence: CARGGTVNTDTQYF. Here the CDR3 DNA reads TGTGCCAGAGGGGGGACAGTTAACACAGATACGCAGTATTTT.

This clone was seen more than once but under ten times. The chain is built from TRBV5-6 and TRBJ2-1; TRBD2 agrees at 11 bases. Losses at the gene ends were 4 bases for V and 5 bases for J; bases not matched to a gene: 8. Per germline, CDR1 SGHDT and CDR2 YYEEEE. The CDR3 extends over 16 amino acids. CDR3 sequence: CASSLMTSGDNNEQFF. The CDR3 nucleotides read TGTGCCAGCAGCCTGATGACTAGCGGGGATAACAATGAGCAGTTCTTC.

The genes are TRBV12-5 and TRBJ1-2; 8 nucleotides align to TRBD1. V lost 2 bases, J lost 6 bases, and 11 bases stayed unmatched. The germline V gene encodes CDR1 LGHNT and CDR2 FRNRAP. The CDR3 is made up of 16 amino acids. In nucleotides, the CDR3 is TGTGCTAGTGGTTTGAGCGCAGATGGACAGGGAGATGGCTACACCTTC. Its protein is CASGLSADGQGDGYTF.

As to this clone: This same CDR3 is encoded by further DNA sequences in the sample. As DNA, the CDR3 is TGTGCCAGCAGTGGTGGCGGGGAGCTGTTTTTT. As protein: CASSGGGELFF. The V gene is TRBV2, the J gene TRBJ2-2; D unclear. The V end was cut by 4 bases, the J end by 7 bases, with 4 bases between. This CDR3 is 11 amino acids long. Germline values: CDR1 SNHLY, CDR2 FYNNEI.

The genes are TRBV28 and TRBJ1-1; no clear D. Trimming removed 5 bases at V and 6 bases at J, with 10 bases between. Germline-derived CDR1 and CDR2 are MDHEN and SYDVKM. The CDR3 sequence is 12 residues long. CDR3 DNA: TGTGCCAGCAGTAGGGTCGGGCCTGAAGCTTTCTTT. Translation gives CASSRVGPEAFF.

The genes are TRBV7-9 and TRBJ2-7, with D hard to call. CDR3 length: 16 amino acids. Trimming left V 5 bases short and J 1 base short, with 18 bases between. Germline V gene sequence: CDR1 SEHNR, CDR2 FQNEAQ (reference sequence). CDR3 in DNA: TGTGCCAGCAGCCCTGACTTGGCGACGGGTTCCTACGAGCAGTACTTC. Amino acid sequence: CASSPDLATGSYEQYF.